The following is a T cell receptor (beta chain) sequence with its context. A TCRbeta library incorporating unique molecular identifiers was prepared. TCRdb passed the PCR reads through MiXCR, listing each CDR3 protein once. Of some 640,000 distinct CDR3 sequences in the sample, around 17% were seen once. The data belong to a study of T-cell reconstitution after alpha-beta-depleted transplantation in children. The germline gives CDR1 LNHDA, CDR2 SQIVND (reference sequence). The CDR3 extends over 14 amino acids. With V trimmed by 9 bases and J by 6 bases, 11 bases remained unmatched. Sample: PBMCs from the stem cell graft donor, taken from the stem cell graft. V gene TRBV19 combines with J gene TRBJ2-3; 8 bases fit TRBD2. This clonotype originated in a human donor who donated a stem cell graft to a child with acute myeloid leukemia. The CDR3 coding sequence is TGTGCCAGCGGAAGAGCGGGGGCGGAGGATACGCAGTATTTT. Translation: CASGRAGAEDTQYF.